This paragraph covers one T cell receptor beta chain sequence. What it binds is unknown. The data derive from a study of radiotherapy plus CTLA-4 blockade in lung cancer. Study conclusions and caveats: Best predicting response, reportedly, were early blood T cell clone dynamics, with interferon-beta. TCR clones originating in tumors grew in number in blood after radiotherapy plus ipilimumab.

The assay was immunoSEQ multiplex PCR, and TCRdb's table has in-frame clones only and misses some. The table lists nearly 110,000 clones, under 90% of them singletons. CDR1 and CDR2 from the germline V gene are LGHNA and YSLEER. The CDR3 sequence is 17 residues long. The V gene end was trimmed by 4 bases and the J gene end by 1 base; junction bases not matched to a gene: 6. Focal radiation plus CTLA-4 blockade with ipilimumab was administered to patients who had chemo-refractory metastatic non-small-cell lung cancer. Sequencing was performed on peripheral blood, taken from a patient treated with radiotherapy plus ipilimumab. The receptor comes from a human donor with non-small cell lung cancer that progressed on radiotherapy plus ipilimumab. Some clones in this sample may be carry-over from other donors' samples. This rearrangement joins TRBV4-3 to TRBJ2-6; 8 bases line up with TRBD2. DNA for the CDR3: TGCGCCAGCAGCCTCGGGGGGGCGGAGTCTGGGGCCAACGTCCTGACTTTC. Protein sequence: CASSLGGAESGANVLTF.